The clone carrying this T cell receptor beta chain was counted between two and nine times. Its specificity is unknown. Trimming left V 2 bases short and J 5 bases short, with 16 bases between. The CDR3 runs 16 residues. Germline CDR1 is MDHEN and CDR2 is SYDVKM. Making the TCR beta libraries involved quantitative 5'-RACE with molecular barcodes. TCRdb processed the 5' RACE reads anew with MiXCR; each CDR3 protein has one entry. Among about 420,000 distinct CDR3 sequences listed, 20% to 25% were seen once. The data belong to a study of CD8 T cells in ankylosing spondylitis. Overall study findings and caveats: A motif in TCR beta, a set of under ten highly homologous variants, appeared characteristic of ankylosing spondylitis blood.

The clonotype comes from a male donor with ankylosing spondylitis. Sequencing was performed on blood, either unsorted or a sorted T cell fraction (not recorded which). This sequence joins TRBV28 and TRBJ2-1, with TRBD2 as a possible D gene (6 bases). This chain's CDR3 is CASSLAGTRGNNEQFF. In DNA form, the CDR3 reads TGTGCCAGCAGTTTAGCCGGGACTCGGGGTAACAATGAGCAGTTCTTC. The full variable domain, in which reference TRBV28 and TRBJ2-1 provide the parts outside the CDR3, is DVKVTQSSRYLVKRTGEKVFLECVQDMDHENMFWYRQDPGLGLRLIYFSYDVKMKEKGDIPEGYSVSREKKERFSLILESASTNQTSMYLCASSLAGTRGNNEQFFGPGTRLTVL.